The 18 T cell receptor beta chains below all came from one sample that was sequenced in a study of read filtering for tumor transcriptome and immune sequencing. The library was built from about 400 ng RNA with molecular barcoded adaptors for alpha/delta and beta/gamma chains. A single record per CDR3 protein comes from TCRdb applying MiXCR to the reads. The repertoire consists of 30,000 to 35,000 distinct CDR3 sequences, with approximately 17% occurring once and the leading ten covering more than 15%. Sample: a population of CD138-negative cells sorted from bone marrow. The receptors originated from a donor aged 40 or over with multiple myeloma.

This clonotype was observed many times. The rearrangement uses TRBV20-1 and TRBJ1-1; 8 nucleotides line up with TRBD1. J gave up 7 bases and V 0 bases, and 7 bases lay outside the gene matches. CDR1 and CDR2 from the germline V gene are DFQATT and SNEGSKA (reference sequence). The CDR3 consists of 14 residues. This CDR3 reads CSARDRDRRNEAFF. The DNA of the CDR3 is TGCAGTGCTAGAGATCGGGACAGGCGCAATGAAGCTTTCTTT.

This clonotype was picked up many times. The chain carries TRBV7-2 and TRBJ2-3; maybe TRBD1 (5 bases). V was pared by 2 bases and J by 6 bases, with 12 bases between. The CDR3 runs 14 residues. Germline assignment: CDR1 SGHTA and CDR2 FQGNSA. CDR3 DNA sequence: TGTGCCAGCAGCTTAAGTCAAGGGGTTGATACGCAGTATTTT. This gives the protein CASSLSQGVDTQYF.

In the case of this clonotype: The conserved phenylalanine or tryptophan normally closing the CDR3 is absent here, so this likely arose from a read error. V is TRBV29-1 and J is TRBJ2-1; D is possibly TRBD2 (6 bases). The CDR3 is 14 residues long. Between the trimmed V and J ends, which lost 3 bases and 0 bases, there was a span of 9 bases. The germline gives CDR1 SQVTM, CDR2 ANQGSEA. The CDR3 region is CSVDGGISYNEQFL. The DNA for the CDR3 is TGCAGCGTTGACGGCGGGATCTCCTACAATGAGCAGTTCTTG.

This clonotype was detected ten times or more. V gene TRBV5-4 combines with J gene TRBJ2-1, with 8 positions matching TRBD2. The CDR3 is 15 amino acids. J was trimmed by 6 bases and V by 3 bases; bases with no gene match: 8. Germline V gives CDR1 SGHNT, CDR2 YYREEE (reference sequence). The CDR3 nucleotides read TGTGCCAGCAGCTGGGGCGGGACTAGGAGCAATGAGCAGTTCTTC. Its translation is CASSWGGTRSNEQFF.

This clonotype occurred once. One base away lies a much larger clone, so this may be a sequencing read error. V usage is TRBV7-2 and J usage is TRBJ2-5; possibly TRBD2 for D (5 bases). This CDR3 comprises 14 residues. Germline V gives CDR1 SGHTA, CDR2 FQGNSA. The CDR3 DNA sequence: TGTGCCAGCAGCCCCCCCCCAGCGGAAGAGATCCAGTACTTC. It translates to CASSPPPAEEIQYF.

This clonotype has just a few counts. A read error may explain this, as a much larger clone is one base away. As DNA, the CDR3 is TGTGCCAGCAGCTTCGCAGGGGGCATGGGCGGGGAGCTGTTTTTT. Its protein is CASSFAGGMGGELFF. This chain links TRBV7-8 with TRBJ2-2, with TRBD1 matching 8 bases. The CDR3 has 15 residues. The V segment lost 3 bases and the J segment 7 bases; nucleotides outside the gene matches: 7. CDR1 is SGHVS and CDR2 is FQNEAQ in the germline V gene.

The chain joins TRBV5-6 to TRBJ2-7; tentatively, D is TRBD2 (6 bases). The CDR3 runs to 15 residues. V dropped 3 bases and J dropped 5 bases, with 18 bases sitting between them. Germline V gives CDR1 SGHDT, CDR2 YYEEEE. The CDR3 sequence: CASSWWGAPGDEQYF. DNA for the CDR3: TGTGCCAGCAGCTGGTGGGGAGCCCCGGGGGACGAGCAGTACTTC.

As regards this clonotype: A read error may explain this, as a much larger clone is one base away. The J gene is TRBJ2-6, the V gene TRBV12-3 or TRBV12-4, with no clear D. The CDR3 has 15 residues. In DNA form, the CDR3 reads TGTGCCGGCAGTCCGCAGAGCTCTGGGGCCAACGTCCTGACTTTC. Its protein product is CAGSPQSSGANVLTF.

With regard to this clonotype: The junction does not match germline at one end; this may be a read error. The J gene is TRBJ2-2, the V gene TRBV7-3; the D gene is possibly TRBD2 (6 bases). There are 14 residues in the CDR3. Germline V gene lookup returns CDR1 SGHTA and CDR2 FQGTGA. DNA for the CDR3: TGTGCCAGCAGCTTTCGGCTAGGCACCGGGGGGCTGTTTTTT. Translated: CASSFRLGTGGLFF. The whole variable domain, remainder taken from reference TRBV7-3 and TRBJ2-2, is GAGVSQTPSNKVTEKGKYVELRCDPISGHTALYWYRQSLGQGPEFLIYFQGTGAADDSGLPNDRFFAVRPEGSVSTLKIQRTERGDSAVYLCASSFRLGTGGLFFGEGSRLTVL.

By share, this clonotype ranks as medium-sized. The rearrangement links TRBV10-2 to TRBJ2-7, with unresolved D. Germline V gene data show CDR1 as WSHSY and CDR2 as SAAADI. V gave up 1 base and J gave up 0 bases, with 7 bases separating them. The CDR3 contains 14 residues. The CDR3 loop is CASSEFLLSYEQYF. The CDR3, as DNA: TGCGCCAGCAGTGAGTTCTTACTCTCCTACGAGCAGTACTTC.

This clonotype was counted ten times or more. The gene calls are TRBV28 and TRBJ2-5; D may be TRBD1 (5 bases). V was clipped by 7 bases and J by 5 bases, with 8 bases between them. Germline loops: CDR1 MDHEN, CDR2 SYDVKM. CDR3 size: 11 residues. CDR3 coding DNA: TGTGCCAGCACAGGGTACGAGACCCAGTACTTC. It translates to CASTGYETQYF.

This clonotype was seen repeatedly, ten times or more. The chain joins TRBV10-3 to TRBJ2-6, with 8 bases matching TRBD2. This CDR3 comprises 18 residues. Trimming at V came to 6 bases and at J to 0 bases, leaving 10 bases not matched to a gene. Germline V gives CDR1 ENHRY, CDR2 SYGVKD. The CDR3 sequence is CAIRAGFGRGSGANVLTF. CDR3 DNA: TGTGCCATCAGGGCAGGGTTCGGGAGGGGCTCTGGGGCCAACGTCCTGACTTTC.

Of note for this clonotype: A far larger clone is just one base off, so this is likely a read error. The rearrangement joins TRBV6-6 to TRBJ2-7, with 7 positions matching TRBD1. Per the germline V gene, CDR1 is MNHNY and CDR2 is SVGAGI (reference sequence). This CDR3 has 15 amino acids. The CDR3 is CASSHGWGQTYEKYF. The CDR3 DNA reads as TGTGCCAGCAGCCACGGCTGGGGACAGACCTACGAGAAGTACTTC.

This clonotype was seen many times. This chain connects TRBV20-1 to TRBJ2-2; a possible D gene is TRBD2 (6 bases). The germline CDR1 and CDR2 sequences are DFQATT and SNEGSKA (reference sequence). V was shortened by 1 base and J by 4 bases, with 13 bases between the two germline ends. This CDR3 region has 15 residues. CDR3 sequence (DNA): TGCAGTGCTAGAGGCGGGGCCTGGATCACCGGGGAGCTGTTTTTT. Protein product: CSARGGAWITGELFF.

The V call is TRBV5-1, the J call TRBJ2-3; 7 bases line up with TRBD1. The CDR3 loop spans 14 amino acids. In germline, CDR1 is SGHRS, CDR2 YFSETQ. Trimming removed 4 bases from V and 4 bases from J; junction bases left unmatched: 6. The CDR3 region is CASSLGQVADTQYF. Here the CDR3 DNA reads TGCGCCAGCAGCCTAGGACAGGTCGCAGATACGCAGTATTTT.

This clonotype was observed a few times. The chain has TRBV30 and TRBJ1-3; D may be TRBD1 (5 bases). V lost 3 bases, J lost 2 bases, and 14 bases lay in between. In germline, CDR1 is GTSNPN, CDR2 SVGIG (reference sequence). CDR3 length equals 15 residues. CDR3 nucleotide sequence: TGTGCCTGGAGCCTCCTCGGGGCAACTGGAAACACCATATATTTT. Amino acid sequence: CAWSLLGATGNTIYF.

This clonotype appeared many times. DNA of the CDR3: TGTGCCTGGAGTGTCCCCCTAGGCGGGGTCACAGATACGCAGTATTTT. This codes for CAWSVPLGGVTDTQYF. This rearrangement joins TRBV30 to TRBJ2-3; D is possibly TRBD2 (6 bases). The CDR3 is made up of 16 amino acids. The V gene's germline CDR1 is GTSNPN and CDR2 SVGIG (reference sequence). The V and J ends lost 0 bases and 2 bases respectively, with 15 bases between them.

This clonotype was counted ten times or more. The chain joins TRBV4-2 to TRBJ1-4; TRBD1 agrees at 8 bases. The length of the CDR3 is 16 residues. Germline loops: CDR1 LGHNA, CDR2 YNFKEQ. J gave up 8 bases and V 8 bases, and 16 bases lay outside the gene matches. CDR3 residues: CASGASDRAGSEKLFF. In DNA form, the CDR3 reads TGTGCCAGCGGCGCCTCGGACAGGGCCGGATCCGAAAAACTGTTTTTT.